This T cell receptor beta chain appears in the sequencing data of a study of tumor-infiltrating lymphocytes in primary liver carcinoma. This clonotype was detected only once. The researchers produced TCR beta cDNA from roughly 500 ng total RNA with a constant-region primer. Libraries covering TCR beta were generated through three nested multiplex PCR rounds (using a slightly modified ARM-PCR). From the multiplex PCR reads, TCRdb called clonotypes with MiXCR, one entry per CDR3 protein. The sample contains roughly 330,000 distinct CDR3 sequences, 65% of which appear only once. Germline DNA was also extracted, while the blood RNA originated from unsorted whole blood. Material: peripheral blood. This receptor was identified in a man in his forties or fifties with primary liver carcinoma and hepatitis B virus infection.

CDR3 region: CSVASPAFSVLTF. DNA of the CDR3: TGCAGCGTTGCGTCCCCCGCGTTTAGCGTCCTGACTTTC. V is TRBV29-1 and J is TRBJ2-6; D is undetermined. V lost 4 bases to trimming and J lost 12 bases, with 16 bases between them. Germline CDR1 reads SQVTM; CDR2 reads ANQGSEA. The CDR3 length is 13 residues.